A selection of T cell receptor beta chains follows, all from one sample in a study of OX40 agonist ivuxolimab in advanced cancers. Sequencing used immunoSEQ multiplex PCR; TCRdb keeps in-frame clones, though not all of them. The sample has roughly 70,000 clones, approximately 81% seen once. The sequences come from CD4+ or CD8+ T cells sorted from blood, collected in a trial of the OX40 agonist ivuxolimab. Source of these receptors: an adult with an advanced solid tumor such as melanoma, head and neck, liver or kidney cancer. Both conserved end residues are part of each CDR3. The D gene is left open where the match is weak. Expanded clones are given a class, and other clones once, few, many or no size at all.

CASSLEGGNQPQHF	TGCGCCAGCAGCTTGGAAGGGGGAAATCAGCCCCAGCATTTT	NA	TRBV5-1	TRBJ1-5	NA
CSVEVLAGAADTQYF	TGCAGCGTTGAGGTACTAGCGGGAGCGGCAGATACGCAGTATTTT	NA	TRBV29-1	TRBJ2-3	TRBD2
CASSYSYPSYGYTF	TGTGCCAGCAGTTACTCTTATCCCTCCTATGGCTACACCTTC	NA	TRBV6-5	TRBJ1-2	NA
CAISEPPGLMNTEAFF	TGTGCCATCAGTGAACCCCCAGGCCTCATGAACACTGAAGCTTTCTTT	NA	TRBV10-3	TRBJ1-1	NA
CASSLQGALLGYEQYF	TGTGCCAGCAGCCTACAGGGGGCGCTTTTAGGCTACGAGCAGTACTTC	NA	TRBV2	TRBJ2-7	TRBD1
CASSPPSGGGDTQYF	TGTGCCAGCTCACCACCTTCAGGGGGCGGAGATACGCAGTATTTT	NA	TRBV18	TRBJ2-3	TRBD1
CASSLTVGGFYGYTF	TGTGCCAGCTCACTAACCGTAGGGGGTTTCTATGGCTACACCTTC	NA	TRBV18	TRBJ1-2	NA
CASSRPARGTIFHF	TGTGCCAGCAGCCGCCCGGCGCGGGGTACCATCTTCCACTTC	NA	TRBV28	TRBJ2-4	NA
CASSKQGAGLYTGELFF	TGTGCCAGCAGCAAACAAGGGGCGGGACTGTACACCGGGGAGCTGTTTTTT	NA	TRBV7-8	TRBJ2-2	NA
CSVDPRTGRNYNEQFF	TGCAGCGTTGATCCCAGGACAGGGCGAAATTACAATGAGCAGTTCTTC	NA	TRBV29-1	TRBJ2-1	TRBD1
CASSVAGGYGSYEQYF	TGTGCCAGCAGTGTGGCGGGGGGGTACGGCTCCTACGAGCAGTACTTC	NA	TRBV6-1	TRBJ2-7	TRBD2
CASSLDPVSTGELFF	TGCGCCAGCAGCTTGGACCCCGTGAGTACCGGGGAGCTGTTTTTT	NA	TRBV5-1	TRBJ2-2	NA
CASGTGANEQFF	TGTGCTAGTGGTACAGGAGCCAATGAGCAGTTCTTC	NA	TRBV12-5	TRBJ2-1	NA
CASSQGGHGEKLFF	TGTGCCAGCAGCCAGGGGGGGCATGGTGAAAAACTGTTTTTT	once	TRBV9	TRBJ1-4	TRBD1
CASSLGAMANEKLFF	TGTGCCAGCAGCTTAGGGGCAATGGCTAATGAAAAACTGTTTTTT	NA	TRBV11-2	TRBJ1-4	NA
CASRDGQGSTDTQYF	TGTGCCAGCAGGGATGGACAGGGGAGCACAGATACGCAGTATTTT	NA	TRBV7-9	TRBJ2-3	TRBD1
CSVEAQGLGANEQFF	TGCAGCGTTGAAGCCCAGGGACTAGGAGCCAATGAGCAGTTCTTC	NA	TRBV29-1	TRBJ2-1	TRBD2
CASSLTVPTGNTIYF	TGTGCCAGCAGTCTGACCGTCCCGACGGGAAACACCATATATTTT	NA	TRBV6-6	TRBJ1-3	NA
CASSVGRGETQYF	TGTGCCAGCAGCGTAGGTCGAGGGGAGACCCAGTACTTC	NA	TRBV9	TRBJ2-5	NA
CAWSRVAYEQYF	TGTGCCTGGAGTAGGGTAGCATACGAGCAGTACTTC	NA	TRBV30	TRBJ2-7	NA
CASSVQEGYEQFF	TGTGCCAGCAGCGTACAGGAGGGGTATGAGCAGTTCTTC	NA	TRBV7-7	TRBJ2-1	NA
CASSLGSTLGNGANVLTF	TGCGCCAGCAGCTTAGGGTCTACCCTAGGAAATGGGGCCAACGTCCTGACTTTC	few	TRBV5-1	TRBJ2-6	NA
CASSLLGQGRLDTEAFF	TGTGCCAGCAGCTTACTTGGGCAGGGGAGGTTGGACACTGAAGCTTTCTTT	NA	TRBV7-2	TRBJ1-1	NA
CSVTAGDTQYF	TGCAGTGTTACAGCGGGAGATACGCAGTATTTT	NA	TRBV20-1	TRBJ2-3	NA
CASRNHIALYEQYF	TGTGCCAGCAGAAACCATATAGCGCTCTACGAGCAGTACTTC	NA	TRBV6-5	TRBJ2-7	NA
CASSQQSGTPEQYF	TGTGCCAGCTCACAGCAAAGCGGGACCCCCGAGCAGTACTTC	once	TRBV18	TRBJ2-7	TRBD2
CASNPQGRGETQYF	TGTGCCAGCAACCCCCAGGGGAGGGGGGAGACCCAGTACTTC	NA	TRBV7-8	TRBJ2-5	NA
CASSQDLSQRSYEQYF	TGCGCCAGCAGCCAAGATCTCTCACAGCGCTCCTACGAGCAGTACTTC	NA	TRBV4-3	TRBJ2-7	NA
CASSLGDIPSPYNEQFF	TGTGCCAGCAGCCTAGGGGACATTCCTAGCCCCTACAATGAGCAGTTCTTC	NA	TRBV27	TRBJ2-1	NA
CASSQDPRNEKLFF	TGTGCCAGCAGCCAAGATCCTAGGAACGAAAAACTGTTTTTT	NA	TRBV4-2	TRBJ1-4	NA
CASSADGGNQPQHF	TGTGCCAGCAGCGCGGACGGGGGCAATCAGCCCCAGCATTTT	few	TRBV11-3	TRBJ1-5	NA
CASSPRGRDTEAFF	TGTGCCAGCAGCCCCAGGGGCAGAGACACTGAAGCTTTCTTT	NA	TRBV7-2	TRBJ1-1	NA
CASSLVDSTYEQYF	TGTGCCAGCAGCTTAGTAGACTCCACCTACGAGCAGTACTTC	NA	TRBV7-2	TRBJ2-7	NA
CASSTRNEQFF	TGTGCCAGCAGCACTAGGAATGAGCAGTTCTTC	NA	TRBV16	TRBJ2-1	NA
CASSQLTGKAQHF	TGTGCCAGCAGCCAACTGACAGGGAAGGCCCAGCATTTT	NA	TRBV6-5	TRBJ1-5	TRBD1
CASSERQGGHGYTF	TGTGCCAGCAGTGAACGGCAGGGAGGTCACGGCTACACCTTC	NA	TRBV6-1	TRBJ1-2	NA
CASSLQGKNTEAFF	TGCGCCAGCAGCCTTCAGGGGAAAAACACTGAAGCTTTCTTT	NA	TRBV5-1	TRBJ1-1	NA
CASSPLDATEETQYF	TGTGCCAGCAGCCCCCTAGATGCGACGGAAGAGACCCAGTACTTC	NA	TRBV5-6	TRBJ2-5	NA